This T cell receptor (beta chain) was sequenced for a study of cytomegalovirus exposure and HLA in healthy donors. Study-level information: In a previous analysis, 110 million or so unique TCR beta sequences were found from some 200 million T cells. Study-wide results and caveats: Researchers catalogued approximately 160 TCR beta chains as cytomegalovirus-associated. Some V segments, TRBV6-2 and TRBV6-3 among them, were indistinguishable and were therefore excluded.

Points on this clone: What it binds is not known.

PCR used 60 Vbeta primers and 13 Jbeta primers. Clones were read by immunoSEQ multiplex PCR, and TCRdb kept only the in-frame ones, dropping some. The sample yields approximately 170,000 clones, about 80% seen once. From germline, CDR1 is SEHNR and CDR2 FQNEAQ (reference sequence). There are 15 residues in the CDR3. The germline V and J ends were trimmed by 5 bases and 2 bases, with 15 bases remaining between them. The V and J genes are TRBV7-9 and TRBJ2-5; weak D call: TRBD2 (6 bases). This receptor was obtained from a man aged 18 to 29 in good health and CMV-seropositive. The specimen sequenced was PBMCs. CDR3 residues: CASSKSRLGQETQYF. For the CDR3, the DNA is TGTGCCAGCAGCAAATCCAGACTAGGTCAAGAGACCCAGTACTTC.